These 8 T cell receptor beta chains were all obtained from the same sample, sequenced in a study of human T cells and chemical hapten exposure. The time point is: pre-sensitization, week 0. Treatment of the sample: therapeutic diphenylcyclopropenone sensitization with weekly scalp DPC. Total RNA was extracted from unfractionated whole blood. MiXCR was run by TCRdb on the RACE reads, yielding one entry per CDR3 protein. The data contain some 57,000 distinct CDR3 sequences, 9.6% of them singletons. The material sequenced was whole blood, taken in connection with sensitization to the hapten diphenylcyclopropenone (DPC). The source of these receptors is a woman aged 25 to 39 with alopecia areata. Some clones in this sample may be carry-over from other donors' samples.

The gene calls are TRBV29-1 and TRBJ2-2; 7 positions agree with TRBD1. Germline trimming cut 6 bases from V and 5 bases from J; bases unmatched to any gene: 3. The CDR3 contains 12 residues. Germline V gene data show CDR1 as SQVTM and CDR2 as ANQGSEA. The CDR3 bases are TGCAGCGTACACAGGGGTACCGGGGAGCTGTTTTTT. Translation: CSVHRGTGELFF.

The chain employs TRBV6-2 or TRBV6-3 and TRBJ2-5, with D maybe TRBD2 (5 bases). The CDR3 is 14 amino acids. Per the germline V gene, CDR1 is MNHEY and CDR2 is SVGEGT. Trimming pared 5 bases from V and 5 bases from J, leaving 15 bases between. CDR3 amino acids: CASSHDYQRETQYF. CDR3 sequence (DNA): TGTGCCAGCAGTCACGACTATCAGCGGGAGACCCAGTACTTC.

There are a few counts of this clonotype. This chain links TRBV28 with TRBJ1-5, with a weak D call TRBD1 (6 bases). There are 14 residues in the CDR3. Germline V gene data show CDR1 as MDHEN and CDR2 as SYDVKM. V lost 4 bases and J lost 0, with 7 bases in between. CDR3 sequence reads: CASSSGDSNQPQHF. CDR3 nucleotides: TGTGCCAGCAGTTCAGGGGATAGCAATCAGCCCCAGCATTTT.

V and J are TRBV7-2 and TRBJ2-3, with 10 bases lining up with TRBD2. Losses at the gene ends were 2 bases for V and 5 bases for J; bases not matched to a gene: 4. The CDR3 length is 15 residues. CDR1 SGHTA and CDR2 FQGNSA come from the germline V gene. CDR3 protein: CASSLWLAGVDTQYF. The DNA of the CDR3 is TGTGCCAGCAGCTTATGGCTAGCGGGGGTAGATACGCAGTATTTT.

This clonotype was picked up a small number of times. The V gene is TRBV6-5, the J gene TRBJ2-4, with a possible D match to TRBD1 (6 bases). Germline CDR1 and CDR2: MNHEY and SVGAGI. The CDR3 runs 14 residues. Trimming removed 6 bases at V and 2 bases at J, with 11 bases between. The DNA for the CDR3 is TGTGCCAGCAGGGACAGCAGGACCAAAAACATTCAGTACTTC. It encodes CASRDSRTKNIQYF.

This clonotype was found many times. This sequence joins TRBV20-1 and TRBJ2-7, with a possible D match to TRBD1 (5 bases). V was cut by 5 bases and J by 2 bases, with 13 bases left in between. The germline gives CDR1 DFQATT, CDR2 SNEGSKA (reference sequence). The CDR3 has 13 amino acids. The DNA for the CDR3 is TGCAGTGCTCAAGGGGCAGGCCCCTACGAGCAGTACTTC. Protein product: CSAQGAGPYEQYF.

The gene calls are TRBV5-1 and TRBJ2-3; D gene unclear. Trimming took 1 base from V and 1 from J, leaving 7 bases between them. This CDR3 has 14 residues. CDR1 SGHRS and CDR2 YFSETQ come from the germline V gene. The CDR3 here is CASSLTQGTDTQYF. The CDR3 region has the DNA TGCGCCAGCAGCTTGACACAAGGCACAGATACGCAGTATTTT. Supplemented by reference TRBV5-1 and TRBJ2-3, the full variable domain reads KAGVTQTPRYLIKTRGQQVTLSCSPISGHRSVSWYQQTPGQGLQFLFEYFSETQRNKGNFPGRFSGRQFSNSRSEMNVSTLELGDSALYLCASSLTQGTDTQYFGPGTRLTVL.

This clonotype was observed a few times. The genes are TRBV6-1 and TRBJ1-4; maybe TRBD1 (5 bases). Trimming stripped 5 bases from V and 8 bases from J, with 12 bases between. CDR1 and CDR2 from the germline V gene are MNHNS and SASEGT. This CDR3 region has 13 residues. CDR3 region: CASSNRDGEKLFF. For the CDR3, the DNA is TGTGCCAGCAGTAACCGGGACGGGGAAAAACTGTTTTTT.